The 11 T cell receptor beta chains listed next were all sequenced from one sample in a study of blood T cell repertoires in COVID-19. The repertoire was sequenced with immunoSEQ multiplex PCR; TCRdb's copy has only in-frame clones and lacks some. The table records some 42,000 clones, over 60% of them present only once. The sequencing sample was made of peripheral blood. The source of these receptors is a woman aged 70-85 years with acute or convalescent COVID-19.

J is TRBJ1-2 and V is TRBV18; the match to TRBD1 covers 8 bases. The germline gives CDR1 KGHSH, CDR2 LQKENI. J lost 5 bases, V lost 3 bases, and 11 bases had no gene match. There are 16 residues in the CDR3. CDR3 loop: CASSPDSQGQAYGYTF. DNA for the CDR3: TGTGCCAGCTCACCTGATTCTCAGGGACAGGCTTATGGCTACACCTTC.

This chain links TRBV19 with TRBJ1-5; D is undetermined. The V end was cut by 1 base, the J end by 0 bases, with 7 bases between. This CDR3 is 15 amino acids long. The germline gives CDR1 LNHDA, CDR2 SQIVND (reference sequence). Here the CDR3 DNA reads TGTGCCAGTAGTATAGCAGTTAATAGCAATCAGCCCCAGCATTTT. Protein sequence: CASSIAVNSNQPQHF.

This clone was seen a single time. The V gene is TRBV28, the J gene TRBJ1-5; D unresolved. Trimming shortened V by 2 bases and J by 6 bases, and 5 bases separated the two germline ends. CDR1 is MDHEN, CDR2 SYDVKM, per germline. The CDR3 loop spans 12 amino acids. Here the CDR3 reads CASSLEVQPQHF. DNA of the CDR3: TGTGCCAGCAGTTTAGAGGTTCAGCCCCAGCATTTT.

The genes are TRBV7-2 and TRBJ1-5; TRBD1 is a possible D gene (5 bases). The CDR3 contains 15 residues. CDR1 is SGHTA and CDR2 is FQGNSA in the germline V gene. Trimming took off 2 bases at V and 1 base at J, with 9 bases between the two ends. The CDR3 sequence is CASSLYRGSNQPQHF. The CDR3 coding sequence is TGTGCCAGCAGCTTATATCGGGGGAGCAATCAGCCCCAGCATTTT.

This rearrangement joins TRBV2 to TRBJ1-2; TRBD1 matches at 11 bases. J gave up 5 bases and V 7 bases, and 15 bases lay outside the gene matches. The CDR3 sequence is 17 residues long. Germline loops: CDR1 SNHLY, CDR2 FYNNEI. The CDR3 coding sequence is TGTGCCAGCACTTCCGGGACAGGGGGTCCCTCGGGGTATGGCTACACCTTC. This encodes CASTSGTGGPSGYGYTF.

The V gene is TRBV5-1, the J gene TRBJ1-1; perhaps TRBD1 as D (6 bases). Deletions cut 4 bases from V and 4 bases from J, with 14 bases between. Germline V lookup: CDR1 SGHRS, CDR2 YFSETQ. There are 14 residues in the CDR3. CDR3: CASSRLLDSTEAFF. DNA for the CDR3: TGCGCCAGCAGCCGACTCTTGGACAGCACTGAAGCTTTCTTT.

The chain is built from TRBV5-1 and TRBJ2-7; 7 positions match TRBD2. Germline CDR1 reads SGHRS; CDR2 reads YFSETQ. V lost 4 bases and J lost 1; bases outside the gene matches: 5. CDR3 size: 14 residues. CDR3 sequence (DNA): TGCGCCAGCAGCCCGACAGCGGGATCCTACGAGCAGTACTTC. It translates to CASSPTAGSYEQYF.

The chain recombines TRBV5-5 with TRBJ2-7, with a tentative D call TRBD1 (6 bases). Germline values: CDR1 SGHKS, CDR2 YYEKEE (reference sequence). V lost 2 bases and J lost 1, with 10 bases in between. This CDR3 comprises 14 residues. CDR3 sequence: CASSFTGMSYEQYF. Here the CDR3 DNA reads TGTGCCAGCAGCTTCACAGGGATGTCCTACGAGCAGTACTTC. The complete variable domain, with remaining parts taken from reference TRBV5-5 and TRBJ2-7, reads DAGVTQSPTHLIKTRGQQVTLRCSPISGHKSVSWYQQVLGQGPQFIFQYYEKEERGRGNFPDRFSARQFPNYSSELNVNALLLGDSALYLCASSFTGMSYEQYFGPGTRLTVT.

CDR3 loop: CASRWAMNTEAFF. CDR3 DNA sequence: TGCGCCAGCAGGTGGGCCATGAACACTGAAGCTTTCTTT. The chain has TRBV5-1 and TRBJ1-1; D unresolved. The germline gives CDR1 SGHRS, CDR2 YFSETQ. Trimming shortened V by 5 bases and J by 0 bases, and 8 bases separated the two germline ends. The CDR3 spans 13 residues.

The chain has TRBV19 and TRBJ1-5, with D tentatively TRBD1 (5 bases). The V end lost 10 bases, the J end lost 4 bases, and 17 bases lay between the germline ends. The CDR3 sequence is 14 residues long. The V gene's germline CDR1 is LNHDA and CDR2 SQIVND (reference sequence). The CDR3 region is CATTPGGWNQPQHF. The CDR3 DNA follows: TGTGCCACAACCCCGGGGGGTTGGAATCAGCCCCAGCATTTT.

The chain uses TRBV4-3 and TRBJ2-5; 9 bases line up with TRBD1. The CDR3 runs to 15 residues. Looked up from germline, CDR1 is LGHNA and CDR2 is YSLEER. The junction had 6 bases not matched to a gene; V was cut back by 3 bases and J by 4 bases. CDR3 sequence: CASSQGQGSGETQYF. The CDR3 DNA follows: TGCGCCAGCAGCCAGGGACAGGGCAGCGGAGAGACCCAGTACTTC.